The clone carrying this T cell receptor (beta chain) showed up just a few times. Its target is unknown. V was cut by 0 bases and J by 1 base, with 3 bases left in between. The CDR3 sequence is 13 residues long. Germline V gene lookup returns CDR1 MNHEY and CDR2 SVGEGT. Treatment reported: approximately 10-day PBMC culture with coronavirus spike peptide pools or control peptides (ViraFEST assay). These CD4+ T cells came from an unexposed donor, sampled before the COVID-19 pandemic (2011-2018). The data were obtained in a study of vaccination and CD4 T cells after COVID-19. About the research overall: Following dose two, a median approximately 74 days (range 14 to 241) passed before post-vaccine samples were taken.

The Oncomine TCR Beta short-read assay was what sequenced the DNA obtained from cultured CD4+ T cells. Using the QIAamp micro DNA kit, genomic DNA was extracted from the CD4+ T cells that had been cultured. One entry per CDR3 protein, called by TCRdb with MiXCR from the PCR reads. The sample carries 7,000 to 9,500 distinct CDR3 sequences, under 35% recorded once. The clonotype was recovered from a human donor in good health. Sequencing used CD4+ T cells from blood, cultured in vitro. The V and J genes are TRBV6-2 or TRBV6-3 and TRBJ1-1; D not certain. CDR3 loop: CASSYSRNTEAFF. The CDR3 DNA is TGTGCCAGCAGTTACTCCCGGAACACTGAAGCTTTCTTT.